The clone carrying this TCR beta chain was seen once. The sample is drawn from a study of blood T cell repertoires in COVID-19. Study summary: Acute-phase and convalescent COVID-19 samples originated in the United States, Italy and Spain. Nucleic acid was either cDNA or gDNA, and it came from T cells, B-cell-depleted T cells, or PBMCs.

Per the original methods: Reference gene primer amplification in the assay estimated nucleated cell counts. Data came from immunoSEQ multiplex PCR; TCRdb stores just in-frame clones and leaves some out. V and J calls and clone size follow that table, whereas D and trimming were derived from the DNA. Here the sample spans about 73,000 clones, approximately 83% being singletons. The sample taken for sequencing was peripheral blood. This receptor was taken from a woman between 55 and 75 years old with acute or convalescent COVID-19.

Here the CDR3 DNA reads TGCGCCAGCAGCTTGGGGACACCTAACTATGGCTACACCTTC. This sequence encodes CASSLGTPNYGYTF. The chain is built from TRBV5-1 and TRBJ1-2, with D possibly being TRBD1 (5 bases). Germline V gene data show CDR1 as SGHRS and CDR2 as YFSETQ. V was pared by 0 bases and J by 0 bases, with 6 bases between. This CDR3 region has 14 residues.